This T cell receptor (beta chain) was captured by sequencing in a study of PD-L1 blockade in urothelial cancer. Study-level background: Patients, treated from about 2014 onward, received atezolizumab 1,200 mg intravenously every 3 weeks. Of prior chemotherapy regimens, patients had received between 0 and 3. Reported median T cell count for blood samples was 120,000 to 150,000.

Time point noted: peripheral blood 6 weeks after treatment start. Here immunoSEQ multiplex PCR was the method, and the copy in TCRdb shows in-frame clones only, minus some. The table records more than 95,000 clones, more than 75% of them present only once. The CDR3 extends over 13 amino acids. Per germline, CDR1 SNHLY and CDR2 FYNNEI. V shed 6 bases and J shed 1 base, with 9 bases lying between them. The rearrangement uses TRBV2 and TRBJ2-5, with TRBD2 as a possible D gene (6 bases). This TCR was sampled from a man between 45 and 60 years old with urothelial cancer. The input for sequencing was PBMCs, taken around atezolizumab (anti-PD-L1) treatment. Here the CDR3 DNA reads TGTGCCAGCAGGCGGGACCCCCAAGAGACCCAGTACTTC. Translated: CASRRDPQETQYF.